This T cell receptor beta chain was captured by sequencing in a study of blood T cell repertoires in COVID-19. For the study at large: COVID-19 samples, acute and convalescent, were from the United States, Italy and Spain. From T cells, B-cell-depleted T cells, or PBMCs came the material, which was cDNA or gDNA.

Under the authors' procedure: Nucleated cell number was recorded as an estimate derived from reference gene primer amplification. The assay was immunoSEQ multiplex PCR, and TCRdb's table has in-frame clones only and misses some. The V and J calls and the clone size are those of that table, but D and trimming were determined from the DNA. The sample comprises 95,000 to 150,000 clones, 60% to 80% of which are singletons, and 7.9% rests with the top ten. The CDR3 spans 13 residues. Germline CDR1 reads MNHNY; CDR2 reads SVGAGI (reference sequence). The V end was cut by 7 bases, the J end by 1 base, with 8 bases between.

This sequence was found in a human donor in a cohort sampled during active COVID-19. The J gene is TRBJ1-5, the V gene TRBV6-6; D remains unclear. The material sequenced was peripheral blood. The CDR3 is CASTELSNQPQHF. The CDR3 DNA reads as TGTGCCAGCACCGAACTGAGCAATCAGCCCCAGCATTTT.